This TCR beta chain stems from a study of shared clonotypes between healthy human individuals. Study details: There were three CD4 naive, three CD4 memory, two CD8 naive and one CD8 memory plates per donor. General observations from the study: Blood was the sole source, and tissue repertoires probably differ.

The protocol was immunoSEQ multiplex PCR, while the TCRdb copy is restricted to in-frame clones and leaves out a portion. The top ten clones hold around a third of a sample with about 690,000 clones, about 90% of them seen once. Comment on this clone: Antigen: not known.

This TCR was sampled from a man between 18 and 35 years old in good health. Some clones in this sample may be carry-over from other donors' samples. Sequencing was done on a sample of memory CD8+ T cells from PBMCs. Noted subset: CD45RO+ cells pooled with CCR7-negative TemRA cells.

CDR3 DNA sequence: TGCGCCAGCAGCCTCACAGGGAAGACCCATCAGCCCCAGCATTTT. The encoded protein is CASSLTGKTHQPQHF. This chain uses TRBV4-1 with TRBJ1-5; TRBD1 might be the D (6 bases). Germline values: CDR1 MGHRA, CDR2 YSYEKL. Trimming took off 4 bases at V and 5 bases at J, with 15 bases between the two ends. The CDR3 extends over 15 amino acids.